This is a list of T cell receptor beta chains from one sample in a study of control samples from healthy donors and cancer patients. Sequencing was performed with immunoSEQ multiplex PCR; in TCRdb, only in-frame clones are kept and a portion is missing. The sample has 390,000 or so clones, 90% seen once; the top ten hold around 6.4%. The source material was PBMCs. The receptors come from a man between 40 and 49 years old with head and neck cancer. Each CDR3 is given with its conserved first and last residue. D genes are given only for firm matches. Where a row states a size, it is once, few, many or the class of an expanded clone; other rows omit it.

J	size	D	V	CDR3	DNA
TRBJ2-1	NA	TRBD1	TRBV10-2	CASSEGQGAYNEQFF	TGCGCCAGCAGTGAAGGCCAGGGGGCCTACAATGAGCAGTTCTTC
TRBJ1-4	NA	NA	TRBV30	CAWSPGANEKLFF	TGTGCCTGGAGTCCGGGGGCTAATGAAAAACTGTTTTTT
TRBJ2-7	NA	NA	TRBV10-3	CAISESTREQYF	TGTGCCATCAGTGAGTCTACTCGCGAGCAGTACTTC
TRBJ1-2	NA	TRBD1	TRBV30	CAWNPGQGAVGYTF	TGTGCCTGGAATCCGGGACAGGGGGCCGTTGGCTACACCTTC
TRBJ1-3	once	NA	TRBV29-1	CSVEIAGSGNTIYF	TGCAGCGTTGAAATTGCAGGGAGTGGAAACACCATATATTTT
TRBJ1-6	NA	NA	TRBV11-2	CASSSQPGFNSPLHF	TGTGCCAGCAGCTCCCAACCGGGGTTTAATTCACCCCTCCACTTT
TRBJ2-7	NA	NA	TRBV7-9	CASSPVRDKSYEQYF	TGTGCCAGCAGCCCTGTTAGGGACAAGTCCTACGAGCAGTACTTC
TRBJ1-1	NA	NA	TRBV11-2	CASSSSATYPTTEAFF	TGTGCCAGCAGCTCCTCAGCAACCTACCCGACCACTGAAGCTTTCTTT
TRBJ2-5	NA	NA	TRBV28	CASSGADRKETQYF	TGTGCCAGCAGTGGTGCGGACAGAAAAGAGACCCAGTACTTC
TRBJ2-5	NA	NA	TRBV30	CAWSPAPGTQETQYF	TGTGCCTGGAGCCCGGCACCAGGCACCCAAGAGACCCAGTACTTC
TRBJ2-6	NA	NA	TRBV7-6	CASSSLVGRAGANVLTF	TGTGCCAGCAGCTCGCTTGTCGGCAGGGCTGGGGCCAACGTCCTGACTTTC
TRBJ2-1	NA	NA	TRBV28	CASSLRTLHTFF	TGTGCCAGCAGTTTGAGGACTTTACATACGTTCTTC
TRBJ2-1	once	TRBD2	TRBV15	CATRPSGTYNEQFF	TGTGCCACCAGACCTAGCGGAACGTACAATGAGCAGTTCTTC
TRBJ1-5	NA	NA	TRBV11-2	CASSLGRGDQPQHF	TGTGCCAGCAGCTTAGGTCGGGGTGATCAGCCCCAGCATTTT
TRBJ2-7	NA	NA	TRBV2	CASSRDEQYF	TGTGCCAGCTCCCGGGACGAGCAGTACTTC
TRBJ2-5	NA	TRBD2	TRBV2	CASSEGLGRGQYF	TGTGCCAGCAGTGAAGGATTAGGGAGGGGCCAGTACTTC
TRBJ2-2	NA	NA	TRBV4-3	CASSQEEGTTGELFF	TGCGCCAGCAGCCAAGAGGAAGGGACCACCGGGGAGCTGTTTTTT
TRBJ2-2	NA	TRBD2	TRBV19	CASKASGSNTGELFF	TGTGCCAGCAAAGCTAGCGGTTCGAACACCGGGGAGCTGTTTTTT
TRBJ2-1	NA	TRBD2	TRBV5-4	CASSFTRLAGSYNEQFF	TGTGCCAGCAGCTTCACGCGACTAGCGGGATCTTACAATGAGCAGTTCTTC
TRBJ2-7	NA	TRBD2	TRBV5-5	CASTKVPGFLRESYEQYF	TGTGCCAGCACCAAGGTCCCGGGATTCCTGCGGGAGTCCTACGAGCAGTACTTC
TRBJ2-7	NA	NA	TRBV23-1	CASSRQNPSYEQYF	TGCGCCAGCAGTCGGCAGAACCCTTCCTACGAGCAGTACTTC
TRBJ1-5	once	TRBD1	TRBV5-4	CASSSTGSNQPQHF	TGTGCCAGCAGCTCGACAGGGAGCAATCAGCCCCAGCATTTT
TRBJ2-1	NA	NA	TRBV6-6	CASSYYAGRDEQFF	TGTGCCAGCAGTTACTATGCGGGAAGGGATGAGCAGTTCTTC
TRBJ2-7	NA	TRBD2	TRBV19	CASSLLAGAGEQYF	TGTGCCAGTAGTCTACTAGCGGGAGCGGGGGAGCAGTACTTC
TRBJ2-7	NA	NA	TRBV6-5	CASRPTGTYEQYF	TGTGCCAGCAGACCGACAGGAACCTACGAGCAGTACTTC
TRBJ2-1	NA	NA	TRBV19	CASWGEGGLIF	TGTGCCAGTTGGGGCGAGGGGGGCTTGATCTTC
TRBJ2-7	NA	NA	TRBV4-1	CASSQVGAREQYF	TGCGCCAGCAGCCAAGTAGGTGCGCGGGAGCAGTACTTC
TRBJ2-2	NA	NA	TRBV6-1	CASSEGLNTGELFF	TGTGCCAGCAGTGAGGGACTGAACACCGGGGAGCTGTTTTTT
TRBJ2-7	NA	TRBD2	TRBV19	CASSIDRPSGAYEQYF	TGTGCCAGTAGTATAGATCGGCCTAGCGGAGCCTACGAGCAGTACTTC
TRBJ1-6	NA	NA	TRBV7-2	CASSLAPGANSPLHF	TGTGCCAGCAGCTTAGCTCCAGGGGCAAATTCACCCCTCCACTTT
TRBJ2-3	NA	NA	TRBV5-1	CASSLGDTRTQYF	TGCGCCAGCAGCTTAGGGGACACCCGGACGCAGTATTTT
TRBJ2-5	NA	TRBD1	TRBV5-5	CASSLGGQVKETQYF	TGTGCCAGCAGCTTGGGGGGACAGGTAAAAGAGACCCAGTACTTC
TRBJ1-5	once	NA	TRBV28	CASSPSYQPQHF	TGTGCCAGCAGCCCAAGCTATCAGCCCCAGCATTTT
TRBJ1-4	NA	TRBD1	TRBV28	CASSSPRQGGKKLFF	TGTGCCAGCAGTTCCCCCAGACAGGGCGGGAAAAAACTGTTTTTT
TRBJ1-5	once	NA	TRBV6-2/TRBV6-3	CASSSSPNFNQPQHF	TGTGCCAGCAGTTCGAGTCCTAATTTCAATCAGCCCCAGCATTTT
TRBJ2-7	NA	TRBD1	TRBV6-5	CASSRTGTASYEQYF	TGTGCCAGCAGTCGGACCGGGACAGCTTCTTACGAGCAGTACTTC
TRBJ2-3	NA	TRBD2	TRBV20-1	CSASSGGADTQYF	TGCAGTGCTAGTAGCGGGGGGGCAGATACGCAGTATTTT
TRBJ1-1	NA	TRBD1	TRBV2	CASRDRGGTEAFF	TGTGCCAGCAGGGACAGGGGAGGCACTGAAGCTTTCTTT
TRBJ1-2	NA	NA	TRBV11-2	CASSLDGGARGYGYTF	TGTGCCAGCAGCTTAGATGGAGGGGCCAGAGGATATGGCTACACCTTC